This T cell receptor beta chain was recorded in a study of T cell repertoires in cytomegalovirus infection (dated 2019 in TCRdb). The study in broad terms: Donor HLA type was relevant to the analysis, as public TCR beta signatures indicated carriage of CMV infection together with the matching HLA type. Overall study results and their limits: The ex vivo response was dominated by HLA-C-restricted CMV-specific TCR beta clonotypes, which also provided the single most frequent clonotype in two of eight donors. In both this cohort and an independent roughly 350-donor cohort, the cumulative frequency of public TCR beta family members distinguished carriers of CMV infection plus the relevant HLA type.

CDR1 is given as SQVTM and CDR2 as ANQGSEA, both from the germline V gene. The CDR3 holds 12 amino acids from the cysteine to the phenylalanine. CDR3 DNA is the only sequence kept; it has 36 bases, read in frame from the first base. Compared with germline, V lacks 7 bases and J lacks 8 bases; bases without a gene match: 6. The table lists this clonotype with many counts. Its antigen specificity is not known. No base qualities exist here, and no much larger clone lies one base off it. The run used an Illumina HiSeq 1500. The public reads were run again by TCRdb, first through fastp at Q25 and then through MiXCR, and only productive beta chains were kept. Each CDR3 protein gets just one entry, which takes the most common genes and DNA from the rows behind it. This sample comprises 210,000 or so distinct CDR3 sequences, under 8.5% of them detected only once. About 6.5% of the sample goes to the ten largest clones.

This chain is built from TRBV29-1 and TRBJ1-4, with 8 middle bases fitting TRBD1. This receptor was identified in a human donor in good health (CMV status not recorded). Some clones in this sample may be carry-over from other donors' samples. Input material: PBMCs. This receptor has the CDR3 CSAGTGGEKLFF. The base sequence is TGCAGCGCTGGGACAGGTGGAGAAAAACTGTTTTTT. Beyond the CDR3, the reference TRBV29-1 and TRBJ1-4 genes provide the residues; the full variable domain reads: SAVISQKPSRDICQRGTSLTIQCQVDSQVTMMFWYRQQPGQSLTLIATANQGSEATYESGFVIDKFPISRPNLTFSTLTVSNMSPEDSSIYLCSAGTGGEKLFFGSGTQLSVL.